This T cell receptor (beta chain) was found in a study of response to subunit inactivated influenza vaccine. This clonotype turned up a few times. Antigen unknown. The study's findings and limits: Authors suggested that a seasonal influenza vaccination recruits few new T cells each time.

TCRdb used MiXCR to reprocess the RT-PCR reads, holding one entry per CDR3 protein. The data hold 450,000 to 600,000 distinct CDR3 sequences, with approximately 7.2% observed a single time. V lost 1 base and J 0 bases, leaving 7 bases between the germline ends. CDR1 is DFQATT, CDR2 SNEGSKA, per germline (reference sequence). The CDR3 length is 13 residues. The source material was PBMCs from blood, sampled less than 30 months after vaccination. V usage is TRBV20-1 and J usage is TRBJ2-7; D unresolved. The clonotype was recovered from a man between 50 and 69 years old who received an inactivated influenza vaccine. The CDR3 DNA is TGCAGTGCTAGAGCCGCCGGCTCCTACGAGCAGTACTTC. Its translation: CSARAAGSYEQYF.